These T cell receptor beta chains were read from a single sample in a study of T cells in Graves' hyperthyroidism and ophthalmopathy. TCRdb analysed the multiplex PCR reads with MiXCR anew, one entry per CDR3 protein. The table shows 400,000 to 450,000 distinct CDR3 sequences, with around 15% occurring only once. Material: blood. These receptors came from a man aged 18 to 29 with Graves' ophthalmopathy. CDR3s include the opening cysteine and the closing phenylalanine or tryptophan. D genes are given only for firm matches. Clone sizes are given selectively: once, few, many, or a class where the clone is expanded.

TRBV7-9	TRBJ2-2	18	.	TRBD2	CASSLARGLAANTGELFF	TGTGCCAGCAGCTTAGCCCGTGGACTAGCGGCTAACACCGGGGAGCTGTTTTTT
TRBV12-3/TRBV12-4	TRBJ1-2	14	many	.	CASSRLPNNYGYTF	TGTGCCAGCAGTCGACTGCCCAATAACTATGGCTACACCTTC
TRBV30	TRBJ2-7	14	.	TRBD1	CAWSITGGAYEQYF	TGTGCCTGGAGTATCACAGGGGGCGCGTACGAGCAGTACTTC
TRBV29-1	TRBJ1-2	13	few	.	CSVEGGVGYGYTF	TGCAGCGTTGAGGGGGGGGTAGGCTATGGCTACACCTTC
TRBV2	TRBJ1-6	16	many	TRBD1	CASSWTGGSYNSPLHF	TGTGCCAGCAGTTGGACAGGGGGCTCCTATAATTCACCCCTCCACTTT
TRBV7-9	TRBJ2-7	15	many	.	CASSFLGQPSYEQYF	TGTGCCAGCAGTTTCCTCGGGCAGCCCTCCTACGAGCAGTACTTC
TRBV19	TRBJ1-5	16	.	.	CASSIGSPLGNQPQHF	TGTGCCAGTAGTATAGGGTCTCCCCTGGGCAATCAGCCCCAGCATTTT
TRBV5-6	TRBJ1-1	16	many	TRBD1	CASSLQGRGQDTEAFF	TGTGCCAGCAGCTTGCAAGGCAGGGGGCAAGACACTGAAGCTTTCTTT
TRBV20-1	TRBJ2-1	15	many	TRBD2	CSGLAGGLQHNEQFF	TGCAGCGGACTAGCGGGAGGGCTGCAGCACAATGAGCAGTTCTTC
TRBV19	TRBJ1-1	15	few	.	CASSIVREVPTEAFF	TGTGCCAGTAGTATCGTGCGAGAAGTACCAACTGAAGCTTTCTTT
TRBV6-1	TRBJ2-7	15	many	.	CASSEMGQGFYEQYF	TGTGCCAGCAGTGAAATGGGGCAGGGATTCTACGAGCAGTACTTC
TRBV5-1	TRBJ2-7	15	few	TRBD2	CASSRGLAGEGEQYF	TGCGCCAGCAGCAGAGGACTAGCGGGGGAGGGAGAGCAGTACTTC
TRBV5-1	TRBJ2-7	16	many	TRBD2	CASSLRPSGGIYEQYF	TGCGCCAGCAGCCTTCGACCTAGCGGGGGAATCTACGAGCAGTACTTC
TRBV7-3	TRBJ1-1	14	many	.	CASSWGPTNTEAFF	TGTGCCAGCAGCTGGGGACCGACTAACACTGAAGCTTTCTTT
TRBV2	TRBJ2-7	14	many	TRBD1	CASSYTGVAYEQYF	TGTGCCAGCAGTTATACAGGGGTGGCCTACGAGCAGTACTTC
TRBV7-9	TRBJ2-4	16	few	.	CASSDGTALAKNIQYF	TGTGCCAGCAGCGATGGGACGGCCCTAGCCAAAAACATTCAGTACTTC
TRBV10-3	TRBJ1-2	13	few	TRBD1	CAISDNRGYGYTF	TGTGCCATCAGTGATAACAGGGGCTATGGCTACACCTTC
TRBV7-8	TRBJ2-7	13	many	.	CASSSVGTYEQYF	TGTGCCAGCAGCTCCGTAGGGACCTACGAGCAGTACTTC
TRBV6-1	TRBJ1-2	14	.	.	CASSEFGTHYGYTF	TGTGCCAGCAGTGAATTTGGGACGCACTATGGCTACACCTTC
TRBV18	TRBJ2-1	18	few	TRBD2	CASSPPGLAGGQGNEQFF	TGTGCCAGCTCACCACCTGGACTAGCGGGGGGCCAAGGGAATGAGCAGTTCTTC
TRBV6-1	TRBJ2-2	15	many	TRBD2	CASSASGRGEGELFF	TGTGCCAGCAGTGCTAGCGGGAGGGGGGAAGGGGAGCTGTTTTTT
TRBV12-5	TRBJ1-1	14	many	.	CASGLGGTYTEAFF	TGTGCTAGTGGTTTGGGCGGGACATACACTGAAGCTTTCTTT